Listed here is a single TCR beta chain. Its antigen is not yet known. Base qualities are not provided; no much larger clone lies one nucleotide away. The data are from a study of T cell repertoires in cytomegalovirus infection (dated by TCRdb to the late 2010s). Background for the entire study: The HLA type of each donor mattered for the analysis, because public TCR beta signatures pointed to carriage of CMV infection along with the matching HLA type. Here is what the overall study found, with its caveats: Cumulative frequency of public TCR beta family members discriminated carriers of CMV infection plus the relevant HLA type in this cohort and an independent 352-donor cohort. The ex vivo response was dominated by HLA-C-restricted CMV-specific TCR beta clonotypes, which also provided the single most frequent clonotype in two of eight donors.

The sequencer listed for this sample is Illumina HiSeq 1500. TCRdb's own reprocessing of the public reads used fastp at Q25 and MiXCR and kept productive beta chains. Rows merge per CDR3 protein into single entries with the most common DNA and genes. The sample includes 400,000 or so distinct CDR3 sequences, with approximately 30% observed a single time. The top ten constitute about an eighth of the sample. The CDR3 has 14 amino acids, counting the end cysteine and phenylalanine. Only CDR3 DNA is held: 42 bases, read in frame from base 1. At the junction V is shortened by 3 bases and J by 11 bases, with 19 bases in between. The CDR1 and CDR2 encoded by the germline V gene are LGHNA and YNFKEQ.

This sequence was found in a human donor in good health (CMV status not recorded). Some clones in this sample may be carry-over from other donors' samples. The sample taken for sequencing was PBMCs. The V and J segments used are TRBV4-2 and TRBJ1-1; TRBD1 is a weak D gene call, 5 bases matching. At the DNA level, the sequence is TGTGCCAGCAGCCAGCTGATTGGGGCGGCGGCGGCTTTCTTT. This codes for CASSQLIGAAAAFF.